One sample yielded the 21 T cell receptor beta chains listed below, sequenced in a study of T cell changes during pregnancy in multiple sclerosis. The data were produced by immunoSEQ multiplex PCR, yet TCRdb's version contains in-frame clones alone and is incomplete. The data contain 10,000 to 13,000 clones, more than 85% of them singletons. The sequencing used CD8+ T cells from peripheral blood mononuclear cells, collected in the first trimester of pregnancy. Every receptor here comes from a female donor in good health, enrolled as a control in a pregnancy study.

V is TRBV7-9 and J is TRBJ2-7; 13 nucleotides line up with TRBD2. Germline V lookup: CDR1 SEHNR, CDR2 FQNEAQ (reference sequence). J was trimmed by 6 bases and V by 4 bases; bases with no gene match: 3. The CDR3 is 14 residues long. The CDR3 DNA reads TGTGCCAGCAGCTCCGGACTAGCGGGGGCCGAGCAGTACTTC. Residues: CASSSGLAGAEQYF.

This chain links TRBV29-1 with TRBJ2-1; D uncertain. The CDR3 has 13 amino acids. The germline V gene has CDR1 SQVTM and CDR2 ANQGSEA. Trimming removed 8 bases from V and 1 base from J, with 12 bases in between. The CDR3 DNA sequence: TGCAGCATCTTTAGCAAATCCTACAATGAGCAGTTCTTC. Its protein product is CSIFSKSYNEQFF.

Here the CDR3 reads CASSKSSSRSNQPQHF. CDR3 in DNA: TGTGCCAGCAGCAAATCAAGTTCCAGAAGCAATCAGCCCCAGCATTTT. The chain uses TRBV21-1 and TRBJ1-5; TRBD1 was called by the table and not checked on the DNA. TRBV21-1 is shown as a pseudogene. The CDR3 is 16 residues long.

This chain links TRBV4-1 with TRBJ1-2; 7 nucleotides match TRBD1. Germline-derived CDR1 and CDR2 are MGHRA and YSYEKL. With 1 base clipped from V and 4 bases from J, the junction kept 18 bases outside the gene matches. The CDR3 contains 19 residues. CDR3 sequence: CASSQGEQGRIRLGYGYTF. CDR3 coding DNA: TGCGCCAGCAGCCAAGGGGAACAGGGGAGGATTCGCCTAGGCTATGGCTACACCTTC.

The chain employs TRBV2 and TRBJ2-1; 14 bases match TRBD2. V lost 2 bases and J lost 9; bases outside the gene matches: 6. CDR1 is SNHLY and CDR2 is FYNNEI in the germline V gene. The CDR3 consists of 16 residues. The CDR3 protein is CASSERLAGGLIEQFF. Here the CDR3 DNA reads TGTGCCAGCAGTGAACGACTAGCGGGGGGGCTCATTGAGCAGTTCTTC. The full variable domain, completed using reference TRBV2 and TRBJ2-1, is EPEVTQTPSHQVTQMGQEVILRCVPISNHLYFYWYRQILGQKVEFLVSFYNNEISEKSEIFDDQFSVERPDGSNFTLKIRSTKLEDSAMYFCASSERLAGGLIEQFFGPGTRLTVL.

The genes are TRBV19 and TRBJ1-6; 11 positions agree with TRBD1. The J segment lost 9 bases and the V segment lost 7 bases, leaving 11 bases of the junction unmatched. Per germline, CDR1 LNHDA and CDR2 SQIVND (reference sequence). The CDR3 has 16 residues. CDR3 region: CASTTSGQGAGSPLHF. CDR3 coding DNA: TGTGCCAGTACCACATCAGGACAGGGGGCGGGTTCACCCCTCCACTTT. Filled out from reference TRBV19 and TRBJ1-6, the complete variable domain reads DGGITQSPKYLFRKEGQNVTLSCEQNLNHDAMYWYRQDPGQGLRLIYYSQIVNDFQKGDIAEGYSVSREKKESFPLTVTSAQKNPTAFYLCASTTSGQGAGSPLHFGNGTRLTVT.

V usage is TRBV7-7 and J usage is TRBJ2-1, with 10 bases that match TRBD2. V shed 1 base and J 6 bases; nucleotides not matched to a gene: 9. Germline-derived CDR1 and CDR2 are SSHAT and FNYEAQ (reference sequence). The CDR3 length is 17 residues. Here the CDR3 reads CASSLVATSGAANEQFF. DNA of the CDR3: TGTGCCAGCAGCTTAGTGGCAACTAGCGGGGCGGCCAATGAGCAGTTCTTC. Filled out from reference TRBV7-7 and TRBJ2-1, the complete variable domain reads GAGVSQSPRYKVTKRGQDVTLRCDPISSHATLYWYQQALGQGPEFLTYFNYEAQPDKSGLPSDRFSAERPEGSISTLTIQRTEQRDSAMYRCASSLVATSGAANEQFFGPGTRLTVL.

The V and J genes are TRBV7-9 and TRBJ1-2; weak D call: TRBD1 (5 bases). The CDR3 runs to 15 residues. Germline CDR1 is SEHNR and CDR2 is FQNEAQ (reference sequence). Deletions cut 3 bases from V and 0 bases from J, with 11 bases between. The CDR3 coding sequence is TGTGCCAGCAGCTTCAATGACAGAGCTAACTATGGCTACACCTTC. Protein sequence: CASSFNDRANYGYTF.

The chain couples TRBV11-2 to TRBJ1-2; D might be TRBD1 (5 bases). The CDR3 has 15 residues. Deletions cut 8 bases from V and 1 base from J, with 17 bases between. Germline V lookup: CDR1 SGHAT, CDR2 FQNNGV. The CDR3 spells CASGWQGSLNYGYTF. The DNA for the CDR3 is TGTGCCAGCGGTTGGCAGGGATCCCTTAACTATGGCTACACCTTC.

The V call is TRBV7-8, the J call TRBJ1-5, with TRBD1 identical over 8 bases. This CDR3 has 15 amino acids. Germline-derived CDR1 and CDR2 are SGHVS and FQNEAQ. The V and J ends lost 4 bases and 0 bases, in that order; junction bases with no gene match: 2. The CDR3 bases are TGTGCCAGCAGCTCGGACAGGGTTAGCAATCAGCCCCAGCATTTT. It yields the protein CASSSDRVSNQPQHF.

V usage is TRBV19 and J usage is TRBJ2-3; D may be TRBD1 (6 bases). CDR1 LNHDA and CDR2 SQIVND come from the germline V gene (reference sequence). Trimming shortened V by 2 bases and J by 2 bases, and 8 bases separated the two germline ends. The CDR3 consists of 14 residues. The CDR3 protein is CASSIRQDTDTQYF. In DNA, the CDR3 is TGTGCCAGTAGTATAAGACAGGACACAGATACGCAGTATTTT.

This clone was recorded once. Written as DNA, the CDR3 is TGCAGCGCCGCCAGCGGGGGGATCTCCTACGAGCAGTACTTC. Translating gives CSAASGGISYEQYF. This sequence joins TRBV29-1 and TRBJ2-7; 9 nucleotides agree with TRBD2. Germline CDR1 and CDR2: SQVTM and ANQGSEA. The CDR3 is made up of 14 amino acids. The J segment lost 0 bases and the V segment lost 7 bases, leaving 7 bases of the junction unmatched.

This chain uses TRBV4-2 with TRBJ1-2; 11 nucleotides match TRBD1. Germline lookup yields CDR1 LGHNA and CDR2 YNFKEQ. The CDR3 totals 18 residues. V was clipped by 3 bases and J by 3 bases; unmatched bases: 12. This CDR3 reads CASSHLIPGQGGHYGYTF. For the CDR3, the DNA is TGTGCCAGCAGCCATCTCATACCGGGACAGGGGGGTCACTATGGCTACACCTTC.

The chain is built from TRBV6-5 and TRBJ1-1, with D perhaps matching TRBD1 (5 bases). V lost 7 bases and J 4 bases, leaving 13 bases between the germline ends. CDR3 length: 13 amino acids. The germline gives CDR1 MNHEY, CDR2 SVGAGI. The CDR3 sequence is CASISGRVTEAFF. The CDR3, as DNA: TGTGCCAGCATTTCAGGGCGAGTCACTGAAGCTTTCTTT.

The chain has TRBV5-1 and TRBJ1-1; 7 bases fit TRBD1. CDR1 and CDR2 from the germline V gene are SGHRS and YFSETQ. The V and J ends lost 0 bases and 1 base, in that order; junction bases with no gene match: 3. The CDR3 contains 15 residues. CDR3 sequence (DNA): TGCGCCAGCAGCTTGGCGGGACAGCCGAACACTGAAGCTTTCTTT. The encoded protein is CASSLAGQPNTEAFF.

This clone was found once. The chain carries TRBV5-8 and TRBJ1-1, with TRBD1 as a possible D gene (5 bases). Germline V gene data show CDR1 as SGHTS and CDR2 as YDEGEE. The CDR3 extends over 13 amino acids. V lost 5 bases and J 4 bases, leaving 12 bases between the germline ends. CDR3 protein: CASRPQVSTEAFF. In nucleotides, the CDR3 is TGTGCCAGCAGGCCACAGGTGAGCACTGAAGCTTTCTTT.

V gene TRBV6-1 combines with J gene TRBJ2-1; 9 nucleotides match TRBD2. With 6 bases clipped from V and 4 bases from J, the junction kept 7 bases outside the gene matches. The CDR3 totals 15 residues. CDR1 is MNHNS, CDR2 SASEGT, per germline. CDR3 sequence: CASSYASGEYNEQFF. Written as DNA, the CDR3 is TGTGCCAGCAGCTATGCTAGCGGGGAATACAATGAGCAGTTCTTC.

The genes are TRBV15 and TRBJ2-3; 7 bases fit TRBD2. CDR1 and CDR2 (germline): LNHNV, YYDKDF (reference sequence). The CDR3 is made up of 15 amino acids. J lost 2 bases, V lost 5 bases, and 7 bases had no gene match. The DNA for the CDR3 is TGTGCCACCAGCCGGTTTGGGGGGGACACAGATACGCAGTATTTT. It codes for CATSRFGGDTDTQYF.

This CDR3 reads CASSQEFSSYNSPLHF. The CDR3 nucleotides read TGTGCCAGCAGCCAAGAGTTCAGCTCCTATAATTCACCCCTCCACTTT. The genes are TRBV14 and TRBJ1-6; unclear D gene. Germline CDR1 SGHDN, CDR2 FVKESK. The CDR3 runs to 16 residues. V lost 0 bases, J lost 0 bases, and 6 bases lay in between. The full variable domain, with the rest looked up from reference TRBV14 and TRBJ1-6, is EAGVTQFPSHSVIEKGQTVTLRCDPISGHDNLYWYRRVMGKEIKFLLHFVKESKQDESGMPNNRFLAERTGGTYSTLKVQPAELEDSGVYFCASSQEFSSYNSPLHFGNGTRLTVT.

This clone was observed once. CDR3 sequence reads: CASSLATGSNTEAFF. The CDR3 DNA reads as TGTGCCAGCAGCCTAGCGACAGGGTCGAACACTGAAGCTTTCTTT. The V call is TRBV5-6, the J call TRBJ1-1; 7 positions agree with TRBD1. Trimming removed 4 bases from V and 1 base from J; junction bases left unmatched: 7. The length of the CDR3 is 15 residues. In germline, CDR1 is SGHDT, CDR2 YYEEEE.

The V gene is TRBV19, the J gene TRBJ1-1; TRBD1 aligns across 8 bases. The V gene's germline CDR1 is LNHDA and CDR2 SQIVND (reference sequence). The CDR3 runs 17 residues. V dropped 1 base and J dropped 1; count of bases not matched to a gene: 8. CDR3 nucleotides: TGTGCCAGTAGTATAGTTGGGACACAGGGGGGGAACACTGAAGCTTTCTTT. Protein: CASSIVGTQGGNTEAFF.